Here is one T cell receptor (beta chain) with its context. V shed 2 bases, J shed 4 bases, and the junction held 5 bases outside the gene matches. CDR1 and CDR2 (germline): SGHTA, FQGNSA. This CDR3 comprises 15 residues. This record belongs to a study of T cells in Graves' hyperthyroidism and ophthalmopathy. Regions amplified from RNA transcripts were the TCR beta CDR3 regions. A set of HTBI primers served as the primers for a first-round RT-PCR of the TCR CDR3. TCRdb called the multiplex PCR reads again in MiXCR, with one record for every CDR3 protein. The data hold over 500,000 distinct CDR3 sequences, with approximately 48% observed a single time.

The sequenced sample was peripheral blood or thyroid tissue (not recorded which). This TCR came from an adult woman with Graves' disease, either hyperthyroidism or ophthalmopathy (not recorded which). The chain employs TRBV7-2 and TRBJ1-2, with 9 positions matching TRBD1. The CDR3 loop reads CASSLTGGSGYGYTF. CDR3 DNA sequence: TGTGCCAGCAGCTTAACAGGGGGCTCAGGCTATGGCTACACCTTC.